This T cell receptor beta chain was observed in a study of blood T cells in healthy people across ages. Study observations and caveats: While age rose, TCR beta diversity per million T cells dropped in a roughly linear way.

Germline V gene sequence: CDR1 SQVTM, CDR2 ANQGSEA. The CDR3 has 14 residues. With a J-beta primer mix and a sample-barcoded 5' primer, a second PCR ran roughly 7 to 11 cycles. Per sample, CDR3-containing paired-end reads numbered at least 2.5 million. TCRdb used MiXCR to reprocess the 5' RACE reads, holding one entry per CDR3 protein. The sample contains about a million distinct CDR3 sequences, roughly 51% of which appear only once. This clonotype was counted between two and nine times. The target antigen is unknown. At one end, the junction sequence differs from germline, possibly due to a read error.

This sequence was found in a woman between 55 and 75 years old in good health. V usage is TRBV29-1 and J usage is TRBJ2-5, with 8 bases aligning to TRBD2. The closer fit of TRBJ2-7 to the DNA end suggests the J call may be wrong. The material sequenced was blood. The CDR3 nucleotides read TGCAGTGTTGAAGAGGCGGGAGGCCATACCGAGCAGTACTTC. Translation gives CSVEEAGGHTEQYF.